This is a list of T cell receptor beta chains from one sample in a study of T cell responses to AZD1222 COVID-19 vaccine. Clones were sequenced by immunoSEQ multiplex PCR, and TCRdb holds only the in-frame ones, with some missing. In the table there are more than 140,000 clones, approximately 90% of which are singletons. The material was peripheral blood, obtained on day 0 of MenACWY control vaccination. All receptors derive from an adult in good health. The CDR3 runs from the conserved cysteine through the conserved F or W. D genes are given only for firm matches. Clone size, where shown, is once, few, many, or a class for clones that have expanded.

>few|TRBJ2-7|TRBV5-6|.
CASSSEYEQYF
TGTGCCAGCAGCTCGGAGTACGAGCAGTACTTC
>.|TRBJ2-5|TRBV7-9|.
CASSHSLGALETQYF
TGTGCCAGCAGCCACTCCTTGGGGGCCCTTGAGACCCAGTACTTC
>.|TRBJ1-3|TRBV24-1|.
CATSSAGGTSGNTIYF
TGTGCCACCAGTTCGGCCGGGGGGACCTCTGGAAACACCATATATTTT
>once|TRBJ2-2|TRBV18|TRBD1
CASSPRPGTENTGELFF
TGTGCCAGCTCACCCCGCCCCGGGACAGAGAACACCGGGGAGCTGTTTTTT
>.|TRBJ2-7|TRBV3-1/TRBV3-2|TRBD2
CASSQRTSSYEQYF
TGTGCCAGCAGCCAGAGGACTAGCTCCTACGAGCAGTACTTC
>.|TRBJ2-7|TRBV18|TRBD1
CASSPKQGAYEQYF
TGTGCCAGCTCACCGAAGCAGGGGGCCTACGAGCAGTACTTC
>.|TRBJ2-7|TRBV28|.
CASSLGGSSSYEQYF
TGTGCCAGCAGTCTAGGCGGGTCCAGCTCCTACGAGCAGTACTTC
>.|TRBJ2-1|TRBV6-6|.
CATVEQLTYNEQFF
TGTGCCACCGTGGAGCAGCTTACCTACAATGAGCAGTTCTTC
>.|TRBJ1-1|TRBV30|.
CAWSVSGGSEAFF
TGTGCCTGGAGTGTATCGGGGGGGTCTGAAGCTTTCTTT
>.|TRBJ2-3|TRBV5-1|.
CASSPGSDTTQYF
TGCGCCAGCAGCCCCGGATCGGACACTACGCAGTATTTT
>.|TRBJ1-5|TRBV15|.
CATSRQVNQPQHF
TGTGCCACCAGCAGACAGGTCAATCAGCCCCAGCATTTT
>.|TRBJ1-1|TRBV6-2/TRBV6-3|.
CASSPPWENTEAFF
TGTGCCAGCAGTCCCCCCTGGGAGAACACTGAAGCTTTCTTT
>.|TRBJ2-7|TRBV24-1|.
CATSDSRGGTSSYEQYF
TGTGCCACCAGTGATTCCCGAGGGGGGACTTCCTCCTACGAGCAGTACTTC
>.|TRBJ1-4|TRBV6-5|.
CASSRGGKVEKLFF
TGTGCCAGCAGTCGGGGGGGGAAAGTCGAAAAACTGTTTTTT
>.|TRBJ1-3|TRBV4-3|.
CASSHAIGGGRGNTIYF
TGCGCCAGCAGCCATGCCATAGGAGGGGGGCGTGGAAACACCATATATTTT
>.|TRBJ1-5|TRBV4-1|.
CASSQKFGGPSNQPQHF
TGCGCCAGCAGCCAAAAGTTCGGGGGCCCTAGCAATCAGCCCCAGCATTTT
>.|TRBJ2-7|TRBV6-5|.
CASSYRDNSYEQYF
TGTGCCAGCAGTTACCGGGACAACTCCTACGAGCAGTACTTC
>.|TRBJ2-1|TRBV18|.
CASSPINEQFF
TGTGCCAGCTCACCGATCAATGAGCAGTTCTTC
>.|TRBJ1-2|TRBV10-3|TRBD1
CAISVSRGLGYGYTF
TGTGCCATCAGTGTAAGCAGGGGGCTCGGCTATGGCTACACCTTC
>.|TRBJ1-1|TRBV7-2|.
CASSYFGQSYTEAFF
TGTGCCAGCAGCTACTTTGGACAGTCTTACACTGAAGCTTTCTTT
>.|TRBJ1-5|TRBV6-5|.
CASRLPSGAQHF
TGTGCCAGCAGGCTCCCCAGTGGGGCCCAGCATTTT
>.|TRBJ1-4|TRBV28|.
CASSFRGAGEKLFF
TGTGCCAGCAGTTTCCGGGGGGCGGGGGAAAAACTGTTTTTT
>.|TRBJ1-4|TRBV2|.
CASSDHRLNEKLFF
TGTGCCAGCAGTGACCACAGGTTAAATGAAAAACTGTTTTTT
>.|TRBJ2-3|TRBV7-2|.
CASSLGRGGDTQYF
TGTGCCAGCAGCTTAGGGAGAGGTGGGGATACGCAGTATTTT
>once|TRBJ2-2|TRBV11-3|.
CASSLEGSSGELFF
TGTGCCAGCAGCTTAGAGGGGTCAAGCGGGGAGCTGTTTTTT
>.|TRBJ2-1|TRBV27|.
CASSKPPIGYNEQFF
TGTGCCAGCAGTAAACCCCCTATAGGGTACAATGAGCAGTTCTTC
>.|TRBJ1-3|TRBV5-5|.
CASSLGQIFSGNTIYF
TGTGCCAGCAGCTTGGGACAGATATTCTCTGGAAACACCATATATTTT
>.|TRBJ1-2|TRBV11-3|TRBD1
CASSSRGTANYGYTF
TGTGCCAGCAGCTCTAGGGGGACAGCTAACTATGGCTACACCTTC
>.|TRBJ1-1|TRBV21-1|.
CASSNRSGWDTEAFF
TGTGCCAGCAGCAACCGGTCGGGGTGGGACACTGAAGCTTTCTTT
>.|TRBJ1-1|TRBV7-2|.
CASSPPLGSNTEAFF
TGTGCCAGCAGCCCACCCCTGGGCAGCAACACTGAAGCTTTCTTT
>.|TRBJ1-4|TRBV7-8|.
CASTRSTAATNEKLFF
TGTGCCAGCACTCGATCGACAGCGGCAACTAATGAAAAACTGTTTTTT
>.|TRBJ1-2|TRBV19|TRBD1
CASSARDRGLGYTF
TGTGCCAGTAGTGCTCGGGACAGGGGGCTTGGCTACACCTTC
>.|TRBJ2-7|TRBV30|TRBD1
CAWSVQGGSYEQYF
TGTGCCTGGAGTGTACAGGGGGGCTCCTACGAGCAGTACTTC
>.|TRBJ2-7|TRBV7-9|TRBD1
CASTLLRDRGTYEQYF
TGTGCCAGCACGCTTCTCCGGGACAGGGGTACCTACGAGCAGTACTTC
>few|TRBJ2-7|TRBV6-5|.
CASSYTGKNWVEQYF
TGTGCCAGCAGTTACACTGGGAAAAACTGGGTCGAGCAGTACTTC
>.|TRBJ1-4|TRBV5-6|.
CASSFWQLNEKLFF
TGTGCCAGCAGCTTCTGGCAGCTTAATGAAAAACTGTTTTTT
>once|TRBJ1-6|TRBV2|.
CASSVGDSPLHF
TGTGCCAGCAGCGTAGGGGACTCACCCCTCCACTTT
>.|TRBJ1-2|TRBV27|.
CASRQNRDLYGYTF
TGTGCCAGCAGGCAAAACAGGGACCTCTATGGCTACACCTTC
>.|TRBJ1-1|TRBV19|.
CASTQRLNTEAFF
TGTGCCAGTACCCAGCGATTGAACACTGAAGCTTTCTTT
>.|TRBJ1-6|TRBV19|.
CATTPPSPLHF
TGTGCCACCACCCCCCCCTCACCCCTCCACTTT